A single sample is the source of the 19 T cell receptor beta chains below, sequenced in a study of T-cell reconstitution after alpha-beta-depleted transplantation in children. Unique molecular identifiers were incorporated into the prepared TCRbeta library. MiXCR, run by TCRdb on the PCR reads, gives a single entry per CDR3 protein. The sample has around 60,000 distinct CDR3 sequences; roughly 45% are singletons. This material consisted of PBMCs, mostly from graft donor cells, taken 360 days after TCRalphabeta/CD19-depleted stem cell transplant. These receptors all come from a male patient between 5 and 17 years old who had a stem cell transplant for acute lymphoblastic leukemia, so the T cells may come from the graft donor.

This clonotype came up once. The V call is TRBV10-3, the J call TRBJ2-5, with D unclear. Germline CDR1 reads ENHRY; CDR2 reads SYGVKD. This CDR3 spans 12 amino acids. V lost 3 bases, J lost 2 bases, and 4 bases lay in between. CDR3 region: CAISDAQETQYF. For the CDR3, the DNA is TGTGCCATCAGTGATGCACAAGAGACCCAGTACTTC.

V usage is TRBV3-1 and J usage is TRBJ2-1; D remains ambiguous. The V gene's germline CDR1 is LGHDT and CDR2 YNNKEL (reference sequence). V was trimmed by 4 bases and J by 10 bases, leaving 11 bases between them. This CDR3 is 12 amino acids long. In DNA form, the CDR3 reads TGTGCCAGCAGCCCGACCGGGTCCGAGCAGTTCTTC. Translation gives CASSPTGSEQFF.

As DNA, the CDR3 is TGTGCCAGCCTCACCCCGGGGAGGGGCACCGGGGAGCTGTTTTTT. It translates to CASLTPGRGTGELFF. The J gene is TRBJ2-2, the V gene TRBV5-6; 7 nucleotides align to TRBD2. Germline trimming cut 7 bases from V and 4 bases from J; bases unmatched to any gene: 10. CDR1 and CDR2 (germline): SGHDT, YYEEEE. This CDR3 region has 15 residues.

The V gene is TRBV7-8, the J gene TRBJ2-1; D unresolved. The CDR3 contains 11 residues. V lost 3 bases and J lost 9, with 6 bases in between. Germline values: CDR1 SGHVS, CDR2 FQNEAQ. For the CDR3, the DNA is TGTGCCAGCAGCTTCGCCGCTGAGCAGTTCTTC. Amino acid sequence: CASSFAAEQFF.

The sample holds a few counts of this clonotype. This rearrangement joins TRBV12-3 or TRBV12-4 to TRBJ2-5; D is unresolved. V lost 0 bases and J 12 bases, leaving 14 bases between the germline ends. This CDR3 comprises 13 residues. The DNA of the CDR3 is TGTGCCAGCAGTTTAGCGCTCTATAGCCTGGAGTACTTC. Amino acid sequence: CASSLALYSLEYF.

The chain has TRBV27 and TRBJ2-4; the match to TRBD2 covers 12 bases. The germline gives CDR1 MNHEY, CDR2 SMNVEV (reference sequence). The CDR3 has 18 amino acids. V dropped 9 bases and J dropped 1; count of bases not matched to a gene: 13. The CDR3 sequence is CARSASSGGGLAKNIQYF. The CDR3 DNA reads as TGTGCCAGAAGTGCATCTAGCGGGGGGGGTCTGGCCAAAAACATTCAGTACTTC.

The chain links TRBV9 to TRBJ2-2; D gene unclear. CDR1 SGDLS and CDR2 YYNGEE come from the germline V gene. The V end was cut by 4 bases, the J end by 4 bases, with 8 bases between. CDR3 length equals 13 residues. CDR3 residues: CASSSDPTGELFF. CDR3 coding DNA: TGTGCCAGCAGCTCCGACCCCACCGGGGAGCTGTTTTTT.

This clonotype was seen just once. The V and J genes are TRBV28 and TRBJ2-2; D gene unclear. Trimming removed 1 base from V and 0 bases from J, with 9 bases in between. Germline V gene data show CDR1 as MDHEN and CDR2 as SYDVKM. The CDR3 has 16 residues. The CDR3 loop reads CASSLFKGTNTGELFF. The CDR3 bases are TGTGCCAGCAGTTTATTCAAGGGCACGAACACCGGGGAGCTGTTTTTT.

As to this clonotype: Relative to the germline gene, one junction end is altered; a read error may explain this. The chain employs TRBV2 and TRBJ1-6; a possible D gene is TRBD1 (5 bases). CDR3 size: 11 residues. The germline gives CDR1 SNHLY, CDR2 FYNNEI. The CDR3 region has the DNA TGTGCCAGCAGTGGTGACAGCCCCTCCAGTTTT. This gives the protein CASSGDSPSSF.

The chain joins TRBV2 to TRBJ2-7; 8 bases map to TRBD2. CDR3 length equals 12 residues. The germline gives CDR1 SNHLY, CDR2 FYNNEI. Trimming removed 7 bases from V and 6 bases from J; junction bases left unmatched: 5. CDR3 loop: CASTYGGAEQYF. The CDR3 coding sequence is TGTGCCAGCACCTACGGGGGGGCCGAGCAGTACTTC.

The J gene is TRBJ2-7, the V gene TRBV7-9; no definite D call. Trimming cost V 2 bases and J 0 bases, with 14 bases left between them. CDR1 is SEHNR, CDR2 FQNEAQ, per germline (reference sequence). The CDR3 spans 16 residues. DNA of the CDR3: TGTGCCAGCAGCTTAACCTTAGCCCCGAACTCCTACGAGCAGTACTTC. It is translated as CASSLTLAPNSYEQYF.

The chain is built from TRBV5-1 and TRBJ2-7, with D perhaps assigned TRBD1 or TRBD2 (5 bases each). The CDR3 length is 14 residues. Trimming shortened V by 3 bases and J by 4 bases, and 14 bases separated the two germline ends. CDR1 is SGHRS, CDR2 YFSETQ, per germline. Here the CDR3 DNA reads TGCGCCAGCAGCTGGGGGACGGGCAAATACGAGCAGTACTTC. Translation gives CASSWGTGKYEQYF. Full variable domain (remainder filled in from reference TRBV5-1 and TRBJ2-7): KAGVTQTPRYLIKTRGQQVTLSCSPISGHRSVSWYQQTPGQGLQFLFEYFSETQRNKGNFPGRFSGRQFSNSRSEMNVSTLELGDSALYLCASSWGTGKYEQYFGPGTRLTVT.

The V call is TRBV6-2 or TRBV6-3, the J call TRBJ2-7; 8 bases align to TRBD1. With V trimmed by 7 bases and J by 3 bases, 5 bases remained unmatched. This CDR3 is 13 amino acids long. Germline V lookup: CDR1 MNHEY, CDR2 SVGEGT. The DNA of the CDR3 is TGTGCCAGCACCCAACAGGGGGGCTACGAGCAGTACTTC. Translation: CASTQQGGYEQYF.

V gene TRBV27 combines with J gene TRBJ1-6, with a possible D match to TRBD1 (5 bases). The V gene's germline CDR1 is MNHEY and CDR2 SMNVEV (reference sequence). The V and J ends lost 5 bases and 8 bases respectively, with 10 bases between them. This CDR3 region has 13 residues. The CDR3 region is CASSPSGDSPLHF. CDR3 sequence (DNA): TGTGCCAGCAGTCCCTCGGGGGATTCACCCCTCCACTTT.

The sample holds a few counts of this clonotype. This sequence joins TRBV7-7 and TRBJ2-1; 12 bases fit TRBD2. This CDR3 has 15 amino acids. The germline gives CDR1 SSHAT, CDR2 FNYEAQ (reference sequence). The J segment lost 4 bases and the V segment lost 5 bases, leaving 3 bases of the junction unmatched. CDR3 coding DNA: TGTGCCAGCAGCACAGGGACTAGCGGGTACAATGAGCAGTTCTTC. Its protein product is CASSTGTSGYNEQFF.

The gene calls are TRBV15 and TRBJ1-1; TRBD1 matches 9 bases. V shed 1 base and J 1 base; nucleotides not matched to a gene: 4. The germline gives CDR1 LNHNV, CDR2 YYDKDF (reference sequence). The CDR3 spans 16 residues. The CDR3 reads CATSRALDRGNTEAFF. The CDR3 DNA follows: TGTGCCACCAGCAGAGCCCTGGACAGGGGGAACACTGAAGCTTTCTTT.

V gene TRBV4-3 combines with J gene TRBJ2-7; D could derive from TRBD1 or TRBD2 (7 bases each). This CDR3 has 16 amino acids. V lost 0 bases, J lost 1 base, and 13 bases lay in between. The germline gives CDR1 LGHNA, CDR2 YSLEER. The CDR3 bases are TGCGCCAGCAGCCAAGACAGGGGGGGGTTTTCCTACGAGCAGTACTTC. This codes for CASSQDRGGFSYEQYF.

There are a few counts of this clonotype. The genes are TRBV28 and TRBJ2-7; D may be TRBD2 (5 bases). The V gene lost 6 bases and the J gene lost 1 base, with 10 bases spanning the gap. The CDR3 has 13 residues. Germline assignment: CDR1 MDHEN and CDR2 SYDVKM. As DNA, the CDR3 is TGTGCCAGCAGAGTAGCGCCTTCCTACGAGCAGTACTTC. The encoded protein is CASRVAPSYEQYF.

This clonotype has a handful of counts. J is TRBJ1-2 and V is TRBV9, with unresolved D. V was pared by 0 bases and J by 1 base, with 13 bases between. The germline gives CDR1 SGDLS, CDR2 YYNGEE. The CDR3 sequence is 16 residues long. The CDR3 DNA is TGTGCCAGCAGCGTAGATGTGACATATGATAACTATGGCTACACCTTC. The encoded protein is CASSVDVTYDNYGYTF.